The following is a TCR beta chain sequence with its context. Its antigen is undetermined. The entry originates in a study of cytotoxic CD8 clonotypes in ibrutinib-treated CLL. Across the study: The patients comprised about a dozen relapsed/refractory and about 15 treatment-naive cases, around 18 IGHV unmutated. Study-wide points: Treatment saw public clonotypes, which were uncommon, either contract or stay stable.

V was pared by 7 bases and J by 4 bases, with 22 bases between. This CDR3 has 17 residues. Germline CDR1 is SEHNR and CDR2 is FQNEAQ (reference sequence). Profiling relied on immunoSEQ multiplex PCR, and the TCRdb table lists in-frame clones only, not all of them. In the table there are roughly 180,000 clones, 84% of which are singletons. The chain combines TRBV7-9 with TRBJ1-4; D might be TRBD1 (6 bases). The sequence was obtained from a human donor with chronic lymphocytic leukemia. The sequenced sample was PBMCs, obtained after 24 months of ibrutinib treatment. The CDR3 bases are TGTGCCAGCAAACTAAGGGGGATGGGTGACGATAATGAAAAACTGTTTTTT. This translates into CASKLRGMGDDNEKLFF.